This T cell receptor (beta chain) is from a study of T cells expressing NK-cell markers. Turning to the study itself: It was sorted CD3+CD56+NKG2C+, CD3+CD56+NKG2C- and CD3+CD56-NKG2C+ T cells that supplied the TCR beta repertoires. Study-wide results and caveats: Once again these clonotypes came out on top in the CD3+CD56-NKG2C+ fraction of a few donors. In a handful of donors, dominant NKG2C+ clonotypes were roughly 1.0-8% of CD8+ T cells.

As the method of synthesis, 5'RACE template switching with UMIs yielded TCR beta cDNA. TCRdb reprocessed the 5' RACE reads, keeping one entry per CDR3 protein, no DNA. The sample's table shows about 460,000 distinct CDR3 sequences. In the case of this clonotype: Its specificity is not known.

CDR3 length: 17 amino acids. Germline CDR1 is MGHRA and CDR2 is YSYEKL. The gene calls are TRBV4-1 and TRBJ2-1; TCRdb's D call of TRBD2 is untestable without DNA. The material sequenced was blood T cells: a sorted CD56 or NKG2C T cell subset, CD4+ or CD8+ T cells, or bulk PBMC T cells (not recorded which). The receptor comes from a woman between 50 and 59 years old in good health. The CDR3 protein is CASSQAGTSGRAGEQFF.